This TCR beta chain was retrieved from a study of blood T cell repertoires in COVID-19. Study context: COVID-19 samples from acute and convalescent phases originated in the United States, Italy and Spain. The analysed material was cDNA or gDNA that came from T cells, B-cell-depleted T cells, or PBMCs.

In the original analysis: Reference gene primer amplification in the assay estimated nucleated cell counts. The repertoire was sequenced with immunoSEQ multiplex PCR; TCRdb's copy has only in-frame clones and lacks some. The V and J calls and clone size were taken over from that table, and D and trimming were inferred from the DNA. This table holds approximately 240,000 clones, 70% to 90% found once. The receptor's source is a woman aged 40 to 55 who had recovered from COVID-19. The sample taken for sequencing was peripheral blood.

The CDR3 here is CASSSRGGGSSYNEQFF. CDR3 nucleotide sequence: TGTGCCAGCAGCTCCCGGGGGGGCGGGTCATCCTACAATGAGCAGTTCTTC. The rearrangement joins TRBV11-3 to TRBJ2-1; TRBD2 agrees at 8 bases. This CDR3 spans 17 amino acids. With V trimmed by 4 bases and J by 1 base, 9 bases remained unmatched. The germline gives CDR1 SGHNT, CDR2 YENEEA.